The 8 T cell receptor beta chains below were found in one sample sequenced in a study of cytomegalovirus exposure and HLA in healthy donors. The PCR used 60 Vbeta and 13 Jbeta primers. Repertoires were generated with immunoSEQ multiplex PCR, while TCRdb's copy carries only in-frame clones and drops some. The data show 150,000 or so clones, more than 70% seen once. Specimen: PBMCs. All receptors come from a male donor in good health and CMV-seropositive.

The rearrangement joins TRBV7-9 to TRBJ2-3, with 14 positions matching TRBD2. The CDR3 has 18 residues. V trimming: 2 bases; J trimming: 3 bases; junction bases outside the gene matches: 7. The germline V gene encodes CDR1 SEHNR and CDR2 FQNEAQ (reference sequence). The CDR3 DNA sequence: TGTGCCAGCAGCTTACGACGACTAGCGGGAGGGTGGACAGATACGCAGTATTTT. It yields the protein CASSLRRLAGGWTDTQYF. Full variable domain (remainder filled in from reference TRBV7-9 and TRBJ2-3): DTGVSQNPRHKITKRGQNVTFRCDPISEHNRLYWYRQTLGQGPEFLTYFQNEAQLEKSRLLSDRFSAERPKGSFSTLEIQRTEQGDSAMYLCASSLRRLAGGWTDTQYFGPGTRLTVL.

This rearrangement joins TRBV28 to TRBJ2-7, with a possible D match to TRBD2 (5 bases). Trimming took off 10 bases at V and 3 bases at J, with 13 bases between the two ends. Germline V gene data show CDR1 as MDHEN and CDR2 as SYDVKM. This CDR3 is 12 amino acids long. The CDR3 protein is CATGLGNYEQYF. CDR3 nucleotides: TGTGCCACCGGACTGGGGAACTACGAGCAGTACTTC.

The chain has TRBV11-3 and TRBJ2-7, with 10 bases identical to TRBD2. This CDR3 region has 14 residues. The trim removed 5 bases at V and 4 bases at J, leaving 5 bases unmatched. The germline gives CDR1 SGHNT, CDR2 YENEEA. The CDR3 nucleotides are TGTGCCAGCAGCCTCGGACTAGCGGCATACGAGCAGTACTTC. Amino acid sequence: CASSLGLAAYEQYF.

The V call is TRBV7-9, the J call TRBJ2-5, with TRBD2 matching over 7 bases. The trim removed 4 bases at V and 2 bases at J, leaving 1 base unmatched. The CDR3 is 13 residues long. Germline loops: CDR1 SEHNR, CDR2 FQNEAQ (reference sequence). The CDR3 reads CASSWGLQETQYF. For the CDR3, the DNA is TGTGCCAGCAGCTGGGGACTACAAGAGACCCAGTACTTC.

Note on this clone: Germline is not matched at one junction end, which may reflect a read error. This chain connects TRBV7-9 to TRBJ2-7; 7 nucleotides agree with TRBD2. The CDR3 consists of 16 residues. Germline loops: CDR1 SEHNR, CDR2 FQNEAQ (reference sequence). CDR3: CSSSSKSGGSSYEQYF. The CDR3 DNA reads as TGTTCCAGCAGCTCAAAATCCGGGGGGAGCTCCTACGAGCAGTACTTC.

The rearrangement links TRBV6-1 to TRBJ1-5; 7 bases fit TRBD1. Germline-derived CDR1 and CDR2 are MNHNS and SASEGT. The CDR3 consists of 14 residues. After removal of 6 bases from V and 4 bases from J, the junction contained 6 bases not matched to a gene. CDR3 sequence (DNA): TGTGCCAGCAGCCGACAGGGAGGTAATCAGCCCCAGCATTTT. It is translated as CASSRQGGNQPQHF.

This rearrangement joins TRBV4-2 to TRBJ2-1; 10 nucleotides align to TRBD1. The germline V gene has CDR1 LGHNA and CDR2 YNFKEQ. The V segment lost 0 bases and the J segment 3 bases; nucleotides outside the gene matches: 8. The CDR3 sequence is 18 residues long. CDR3 DNA: TGTGCCAGCAGCCAAGATCGTTTGACAGGGGGCCTCTACAATGAGCAGTTCTTC. As protein: CASSQDRLTGGLYNEQFF.

The chain links TRBV30 to TRBJ2-7; D gene uncertain. Germline lookup yields CDR1 GTSNPN and CDR2 SVGIG (reference sequence). The CDR3 consists of 14 residues. V was shortened by 2 bases and J by 0 bases, with 11 bases between the two germline ends. DNA for the CDR3: TGTGCCTGGAGTCCGTTGTGGAGCTCCTACGAGCAGTACTTC. Residues: CAWSPLWSSYEQYF.